A selection of T cell receptor beta chains follows, all from one sample in a study of T cells in Graves' hyperthyroidism and ophthalmopathy. TCRdb re-called the multiplex PCR reads through MiXCR, storing one row per CDR3 protein. The table shows 600,000 or so distinct CDR3 sequences, with 15% to 20% occurring only once. Sequenced sample: blood. The receptors originated from a woman in her twenties or thirties with Graves' hyperthyroidism. Both conserved end residues are part of each CDR3. The D gene is left open where the match is weak. Not all rows give a size; the values are once, few, many and, for expanded clones, a class.

V: TRBV7-2; D: TRBD1; size: -; J: TRBJ1-3; CDR3: CASSAGQGRGGNTIYF; DNA: TGTGCCAGCAGCGCGGGACAGGGGAGGGGCGGAAACACCATATATTTT
V: TRBV24-1; D: TRBD2; size: -; J: TRBJ2-3; CDR3: CAVNSGTDTQYF; DNA: TGTGCCGTCAATAGCGGGACAGATACGCAGTATTTT
V: TRBV20-1; D: -; size: many; J: TRBJ1-2; CDR3: CSVQRDYGYTF; DNA: TGCAGTGTACAGAGAGACTATGGCTACACCTTC
V: TRBV18; D: TRBD1; size: many; J: TRBJ2-5; CDR3: CASSPLGTGGQETQYF; DNA: TGTGCCAGCTCACCACTGGGGACAGGTGGACAAGAGACCCAGTACTTC
V: TRBV2; D: TRBD2; size: many; J: TRBJ2-2; CDR3: CASSVGLAAAGTGELFF; DNA: TGTGCCAGCAGTGTAGGCCTAGCGGCCGCCGGGACCGGGGAGCTGTTTTTT
V: TRBV4-1; D: TRBD2; size: many; J: TRBJ2-7; CDR3: CASSQSAGESYEQYF; DNA: TGCGCCAGCAGCCAATCAGCGGGAGAGTCCTACGAGCAGTACTTC
V: TRBV2; D: -; size: -; J: TRBJ1-1; CDR3: CASRPGRNTEAFF; DNA: TGTGCCAGCAGACCGGGAAGGAACACTGAAGCTTTCTTT
V: TRBV9; D: TRBD1; size: -; J: TRBJ1-1; CDR3: CASSSRTGTGAEAFF; DNA: TGTGCCAGCAGCTCACGGACCGGGACAGGGGCGGAAGCTTTCTTT
V: TRBV6-1; D: TRBD1; size: -; J: TRBJ1-2; CDR3: CASREYSGQAFYGYTF; DNA: TGTGCCAGCAGAGAATATTCGGGACAGGCTTTCTATGGCTACACCTTC
V: TRBV3-1; D: TRBD2; size: -; J: TRBJ2-3; CDR3: CASSQGSGFSSTDTQYF; DNA: TGTGCCAGCAGCCAAGGTAGCGGGTTCTCTAGCACAGATACGCAGTATTTT
V: TRBV20-1; D: -; size: many; J: TRBJ1-2; CDR3: CSARDPRSYGYTF; DNA: TGCAGTGCTAGAGATCCACGGAGCTATGGCTACACCTTC
V: TRBV11-3; D: TRBD1; size: many; J: TRBJ2-4; CDR3: CASSPGQGARVSNIQYF; DNA: TGTGCCAGCAGCCCGGGACAGGGGGCTAGGGTATCGAACATTCAGTACTTC
V: TRBV7-2; D: TRBD2; size: many; J: TRBJ2-2; CDR3: CASSPQLAGGTGELFF; DNA: TGTGCCAGCAGCCCGCAACTAGCGGGCGGCACCGGGGAGCTGTTTTTT